This T cell receptor (beta chain) was sequenced during a study of beta chain features in type 1 diabetes. Whole-study context: Age, gender and cell yields were similar between patients and healthy donors. Study outcomes and limitations: Fewer junction insertions and more nucleotide deletions appeared in type 1 diabetes patients. All four CD4+ subsets of Type 1 diabetes patients contained TCRB CDR3s that were moderately but significantly shorter.

Trimming shortened V by 7 bases and J by 9 bases, and 25 bases separated the two germline ends. The CDR3 covers 15 residues. The V gene's germline CDR1 is SNHLY and CDR2 FYNNEI. Blood was drawn once from each donor into heparinised tubes. The draws averaged around 120 mL. In its sample, this clone was seen a few times. Antigen unknown. Investigators reverse transcribed all isolated RNA, so they sequenced expressed TCRB transcripts. The protocol was immunoSEQ multiplex PCR, while the TCRdb copy is restricted to in-frame clones and leaves out a portion. This sample carries 130,000 to 150,000 clones, 6.5% to 8.5% of them seen once, and the ten largest clones take roughly 1.4%.

The chain employs TRBV2 and TRBJ2-7, with D perhaps matching TRBD2 (7 bases). What was sequenced was central memory CD4+ T cells from blood. This sequence was found in a woman aged 30 to 39 in good health. In nucleotides, the CDR3 is TGTGCCAGCAAAGGGGGGGCCAGCGACCTACGAGGGCAGTACTTC. It encodes CASKGGASDLRGQYF.